Below, 18 T cell receptor beta chains from the same sample are listed, as sequenced in a study of T-cell memory formation after mild COVID-19. From the 5' RACE reads, TCRdb called clonotypes with MiXCR, one entry per CDR3 protein. The table includes roughly 600,000 distinct CDR3 sequences, 15% to 20% detected once. Sequenced material: PBMCs or a T cell subset sorted from them (not recorded which). These receptors all come from an adult woman who had mild COVID-19 (a few samples of this study predate the infection). Cell type and time point are not known.

This clonotype was counted a few times. The chain carries TRBV14 and TRBJ1-1; TRBD1 agrees at 10 bases. CDR1 and CDR2 from the germline V gene are SGHDN and FVKESK. J was trimmed by 1 base and V by 2 bases; bases with no gene match: 10. The CDR3 has 18 amino acids. CDR3 bases: TGTGCCAGCAGCCAATACTCGCTCCGGGACAGGGGGAACACTGAAGCTTTCTTT. It codes for CASSQYSLRDRGNTEAFF.

The rearrangement uses TRBV27 and TRBJ1-2; perhaps TRBD1 as D (6 bases). CDR3 length: 14 amino acids. CDR1 is MNHEY, CDR2 SMNVEV, per germline (reference sequence). Trimming left V 3 bases short and J 9 bases short, with 17 bases between. The CDR3 loop is CASSFSGTIVSYTF. CDR3 sequence (DNA): TGTGCCAGCAGTTTCTCCGGGACAATAGTGAGCTACACCTTC.

This clonotype appeared a few times. The gene calls are TRBV11-2 and TRBJ2-7; 8 nucleotides agree with TRBD1. V lost 5 bases, J lost 1 base, and 7 bases stayed unmatched. CDR1 SGHAT and CDR2 FQNNGV come from the germline V gene. This CDR3 region has 15 residues. This chain's CDR3 is CASSVVTGESYEQYF. In DNA, the CDR3 is TGTGCCAGCAGCGTCGTGACAGGGGAATCCTACGAGCAGTACTTC.

This clonotype was detected ten times or more. The gene calls are TRBV7-6 and TRBJ2-1, with 9 bases lining up with TRBD2. There are 17 residues in the CDR3. CDR1 and CDR2 from the germline V gene are SGHVS and FNYEAQ. J lost 2 bases, V lost 1 base, and 6 bases had no gene match. CDR3 DNA sequence: TGTGCCAGCAGCTTAGTTTCTAGCGGGGCGACCTACAATGAGCAGTTCTTC. Residues: CASSLVSSGATYNEQFF.

The rearrangement uses TRBV7-2 and TRBJ1-4; D might be TRBD1 (6 bases). There are 14 residues in the CDR3. Germline V CDR1 and CDR2: SGHTA, FQGNSA. Trimming took off 4 bases at V and 9 bases at J, with 15 bases between the two ends. This CDR3 is CASSSAQGRKKLFF. In nucleotides, the CDR3 is TGTGCCAGCAGCTCCGCCCAGGGGAGGAAAAAACTGTTTTTT.

In this sample, this clonotype turned up a few times. The chain recombines TRBV20-1 with TRBJ2-1, with 7 bases fitting TRBD1. The V gene's germline CDR1 is DFQATT and CDR2 SNEGSKA (reference sequence). The CDR3 spans 16 residues. V was clipped by 3 bases and J by 3 bases; unmatched bases: 11. CDR3 amino acids: CSASVLDRAIYNEQFF. CDR3 DNA: TGCAGTGCTAGTGTTCTCGACAGGGCAATCTACAATGAGCAGTTCTTC.

This clonotype has just a few counts. The V gene is TRBV7-9, the J gene TRBJ1-1; D unresolved. This CDR3 is 14 amino acids long. V lost 0 bases to trimming and J lost 1 base, with 6 bases between them. Germline CDR1 SEHNR, CDR2 FQNEAQ (reference sequence). CDR3 sequence: CASSLASENTEAFF. The CDR3 coding sequence is TGTGCCAGCAGCTTAGCGAGCGAGAACACTGAAGCTTTCTTT. Based on the CDR3 plus reference TRBV7-9 and TRBJ1-1, the full variable domain is DTGVSQNPRHKITKRGQNVTFRCDPISEHNRLYWYRQTLGQGPEFLTYFQNEAQLEKSRLLSDRFSAERPKGSFSTLEIQRTEQGDSAMYLCASSLASENTEAFFGQGTRLTVV.

In this sample, this clonotype turned up many times. This chain uses TRBV24-1 with TRBJ2-2, with 8 positions matching TRBD1. The CDR3 is 16 amino acids. V was pared by 4 bases and J by 5 bases, with 8 bases of the junction left unmatched. Per the germline V gene, CDR1 is KGHDR and CDR2 is SFDVKD. The DNA for the CDR3 is TGTGCCACCAGTGACCGAGACAGGGGAGAGACCGGGGAGCTGTTTTTT. It codes for CATSDRDRGETGELFF.

This clonotype was recorded a few times. The chain links TRBV18 to TRBJ2-5; either TRBD1 or TRBD2 may supply D (5 bases each). The V gene's germline CDR1 is KGHSH and CDR2 LQKENI. This CDR3 contains 13 residues. Trimming took 6 bases from V and 3 from J, leaving 11 bases between them. Here the CDR3 reads CASSGRMEETQYF. CDR3 DNA: TGTGCCAGCTCGGGACGGATGGAAGAGACCCAGTACTTC.

This clonotype was seen at least ten times. The chain combines TRBV3-1 with TRBJ2-5; TRBD2 might be the D (6 bases). Trimming left V 4 bases short and J 5 bases short, with 26 bases between. Germline V gene lookup returns CDR1 LGHDT and CDR2 YNNKEL (reference sequence). There are 18 residues in the CDR3. DNA for the CDR3: TGTGCCAGCAGCCCTAGGGGTCGGGACTCCCGTATTTGGGAGACCCAGTACTTC. This translates into CASSPRGRDSRIWETQYF.

V usage is TRBV5-5 and J usage is TRBJ2-3; the match to TRBD2 covers 11 bases. The CDR3 totals 15 residues. The germline V gene encodes CDR1 SGHKS and CDR2 YYEKEE (reference sequence). The junction had 6 bases not matched to a gene; V was cut back by 9 bases and J by 0 bases. The chain's CDR3 is CANPGLAVSTDTQYF. DNA of the CDR3: TGTGCCAACCCGGGACTAGCGGTTAGCACAGATACGCAGTATTTT.

The chain uses TRBV7-9 and TRBJ1-2; D may be TRBD1 (6 bases). The germline CDR1 and CDR2 sequences are SEHNR and FQNEAQ (reference sequence). V lost 4 bases, J lost 6 bases, and 12 bases lay in between. The CDR3 extends over 13 amino acids. In DNA, the CDR3 is TGTGCCAGCAGCTCCTCCCGGACAGATGGCTACACCTTC. As protein: CASSSSRTDGYTF. Full variable domain (missing parts from reference TRBV7-9 and TRBJ1-2): DTGVSQNPRHKITKRGQNVTFRCDPISEHNRLYWYRQTLGQGPEFLTYFQNEAQLEKSRLLSDRFSAERPKGSFSTLEIQRTEQGDSAMYLCASSSSRTDGYTFGSGTRLTVV.

In this sample, this clonotype turned up a few times. V and J are TRBV25-1 and TRBJ2-7, with D uncertain. V lost 6 bases, J lost 0 bases, and 6 bases lay in between. In germline, CDR1 is MGHDK, CDR2 SYGVNS. The CDR3 contains 12 residues. CDR3: CASRGFSYEQYF. The CDR3 coding sequence is TGTGCCAGCAGGGGTTTCTCCTACGAGCAGTACTTC.

This rearrangement joins TRBV7-9 to TRBJ2-1; no definite D call. V lost 1 base and J lost 6, with 7 bases in between. Looked up from germline, CDR1 is SEHNR and CDR2 is FQNEAQ (reference sequence). The CDR3 is 13 residues long. CDR3 protein: CASSLVPLNEQFF. The CDR3 coding sequence is TGTGCCAGCAGCTTAGTTCCGCTCAATGAGCAGTTCTTC. Combining the CDR3 with reference TRBV7-9 and TRBJ2-1 gives the whole variable domain DTGVSQNPRHKITKRGQNVTFRCDPISEHNRLYWYRQTLGQGPEFLTYFQNEAQLEKSRLLSDRFSAERPKGSFSTLEIQRTEQGDSAMYLCASSLVPLNEQFFGPGTRLTVL.

The gene calls are TRBV7-2 and TRBJ2-1, with 10 bases that match TRBD2. Looked up from germline, CDR1 is SGHTA and CDR2 is FQGNSA. Trimming cost V 4 bases and J 6 bases; bases outside gene matches: 18. This CDR3 is built from 19 residues. For the CDR3, the DNA is TGTGCCAGCAGCTCAGCGTTTTGGGAGCGGGAGGGCCGGGGCAATGAGCAGTTCTTC. Its translation: CASSSAFWEREGRGNEQFF. Using reference TRBV7-2 and TRBJ2-1 for the parts outside the CDR3, the full variable domain is GAGVSQSPSNKVTEKGKDVELRCDPISGHTALYWYRQSLGQGLEFLIYFQGNSAPDKSGLPSDRFSAERTGGSVSTLTIQRTQQEDSAVYLCASSSAFWEREGRGNEQFFGPGTRLTVL.

This clonotype was counted between two and nine times. The chain carries TRBV5-1 and TRBJ2-5; 8 positions agree with TRBD1. After removal of 4 bases from V and 4 bases from J, the junction contained 12 bases not matched to a gene. CDR1 and CDR2 from the germline V gene are SGHRS and YFSETQ. This CDR3 comprises 16 residues. The CDR3 nucleotides are TGCGCCAGCAGCCTCCCGACAGGGGCAAGCGGAGAGACCCAGTACTTC. This sequence encodes CASSLPTGASGETQYF.

This sequence joins TRBV20-1 and TRBJ2-3; TRBD2 matches at 10 bases. This CDR3 has 15 residues. Germline trimming cut 3 bases from V and 1 base from J; bases unmatched to any gene: 4. Germline assignment: CDR1 DFQATT and CDR2 SNEGSKA (reference sequence). The CDR3 DNA follows: TGCAGTGCTAGCGACACTAGCGGGGGCACAGATACGCAGTATTTT. This encodes CSASDTSGGTDTQYF.

J is TRBJ2-3 and V is TRBV4-2, with D possibly matching TRBD2 (6 bases). The CDR3 sequence is 16 residues long. The germline V and J ends were trimmed by 0 bases and 1 base, with 11 bases remaining between them. Looked up from germline, CDR1 is LGHNA and CDR2 is YNFKEQ. The CDR3 sequence: CASSQDLGLGTDTQYF. Here the CDR3 DNA reads TGTGCCAGCAGCCAAGATCTGGGACTCGGCACAGATACGCAGTATTTT.